The 15 T cell receptor beta chains below come from one sample, sequenced in a study of cytomegalovirus exposure and HLA in healthy donors. This PCR relied on a set of 60 Vbeta primers and 13 Jbeta primers. The assay was immunoSEQ multiplex PCR, and TCRdb's table has in-frame clones only and misses some. The repertoire has 110,000 to 150,000 clones, approximately 80% of them found once; the top ten carry 4.5% to 5%. Input material: PBMCs. The receptor set was obtained from a woman between 45 and 60 years old in good health and CMV-seronegative.

The chain is built from TRBV7-2 and TRBJ2-2; 11 bases agree with TRBD1. Germline assignment: CDR1 SGHTA and CDR2 FQGNSA. The CDR3 runs 16 residues. V shed 5 bases, J shed 4 bases, and the junction held 6 bases outside the gene matches. CDR3 amino acids: CASSVTGTGGTGELFF. The CDR3 DNA sequence: TGTGCCAGCAGCGTTACCGGGACAGGGGGCACCGGGGAGCTGTTTTTT.

This chain's CDR3 is CASSEQTLSTDTQYF. As DNA, the CDR3 is TGTGCCAGCAGTGAACAGACTCTTAGCACAGATACGCAGTATTTT. The V and J genes are TRBV2 and TRBJ2-3; D is uncertain. The CDR3 is 15 amino acids. Trimming shortened V by 2 bases and J by 0 bases, and 9 bases separated the two germline ends. Germline V gene data show CDR1 as SNHLY and CDR2 as FYNNEI.

V gene TRBV28 combines with J gene TRBJ2-1, with D hard to call. V was pared by 6 bases and J by 2 bases, with 5 bases between. This CDR3 contains 12 residues. Germline V gene lookup returns CDR1 MDHEN and CDR2 SYDVKM. The CDR3: CASRTPYNEQFF. The CDR3 bases are TGTGCCAGCAGGACTCCCTACAATGAGCAGTTCTTC.

A single count supports this clone. The chain joins TRBV6-4 to TRBJ1-5; D may be TRBD1 (6 bases). The ends were cut back, 9 bases at V and 5 bases at J, with 23 bases in the middle. CDR3 size: 16 residues. Germline assignment: CDR1 MRHNA and CDR2 SNTAGT. As DNA, the CDR3 is TGTGCCAGTTCGACATGGGGGCAGGGGAATGATCAGCCCCAGCATTTT. Translated: CASSTWGQGNDQPQHF.

In DNA, the CDR3 is TGTGCCAGCAGTGAAAGCAATCAACTGAATGAAAAACTGTTTTTT. Protein sequence: CASSESNQLNEKLFF. This rearrangement joins TRBV2 to TRBJ1-4; D is undetermined. The CDR3 has 15 amino acids. V lost 2 bases, J lost 5 bases, and 12 bases lay in between. From germline, CDR1 is SNHLY and CDR2 FYNNEI.

This clone is a singleton in its sample. This chain uses TRBV1 with TRBJ2-5; TRBD2, the table's D call, lacks a check against the DNA. TRBV1 is marked as a pseudogene. The CDR3 has 13 amino acids. The CDR3 loop reads CTSSRAGEETQYF. CDR3 DNA: TGCACCAGCAGCCGAGCGGGGGAAGAGACCCAGTACTTC.

This sequence joins TRBV6-5 and TRBJ1-2; 7 bases are a match to TRBD1. V was clipped by 1 base and J by 5 bases; unmatched bases: 7. Germline lookup yields CDR1 MNHEY and CDR2 SVGAGI. The CDR3 loop spans 15 amino acids. The CDR3 reads CASSYWLGGAYGYTF. The CDR3, as DNA: TGTGCCAGCAGTTACTGGTTAGGGGGCGCGTATGGCTACACCTTC.

The chain has TRBV5-8 and TRBJ1-1; 10 bases match TRBD1. CDR1 and CDR2 from the germline V gene are SGHTS and YDEGEE. The CDR3 is 17 residues long. The J segment lost 4 bases and the V segment lost 4 bases, leaving 13 bases of the junction unmatched. The CDR3 region is CASSPRQGAAIGTEAFF. The CDR3, as DNA: TGTGCCAGCAGCCCCAGACAGGGGGCTGCGATTGGCACTGAAGCTTTCTTT.

The V and J genes are TRBV28 and TRBJ1-1, with D uncertain. The CDR3 length is 12 residues. The V gene's germline CDR1 is MDHEN and CDR2 SYDVKM. Trimming stripped 8 bases from V and 1 base from J, with 8 bases between. CDR3 sequence (DNA): TGTGCCAGCCGGGAACAGAACACTGAAGCTTTCTTT. Encoded protein: CASREQNTEAFF.

The J gene is TRBJ2-2, the V gene TRBV19; D may be TRBD2 (7 bases). The CDR3 runs 15 residues. CDR1 and CDR2 from the germline V gene are LNHDA and SQIVND (reference sequence). With 3 bases removed from V and 6 bases from J, the gap between germline ends came to 14 bases. The CDR3 loop is CASSIPRGLPGELFF. CDR3 in DNA: TGTGCCAGTAGTATCCCGCGGGGGCTCCCCGGGGAGCTGTTTTTT. Filled out from reference TRBV19 and TRBJ2-2, the complete variable domain reads DGGITQSPKYLFRKEGQNVTLSCEQNLNHDAMYWYRQDPGQGLRLIYYSQIVNDFQKGDIAEGYSVSREKKESFPLTVTSAQKNPTAFYLCASSIPRGLPGELFFGEGSRLTVL.

This clone was detected only once. The CDR3 DNA follows: TGTGCCATCAGCACGGGAAAGGGAGATACGCAGTATTTT. As protein: CAISTGKGDTQYF. The chain uses TRBV10-3 and TRBJ2-3; TRBD2 might be the D (5 bases). The CDR3 loop spans 13 amino acids. The germline CDR1 and CDR2 sequences are ENHRY and SYGVKD. Trimming took off 6 bases at V and 5 bases at J, with 12 bases between the two ends.

This chain links TRBV18 with TRBJ2-2; 12 positions match TRBD1. V lost 3 bases and J lost 7; bases outside the gene matches: 9. Germline values: CDR1 KGHSH, CDR2 LQKENI. This CDR3 spans 17 amino acids. The CDR3 DNA follows: TGTGCCAGCTCACCTCAACCGGGACAGGGGGCGATCGGGGAGCTGTTTTTT. Translated: CASSPQPGQGAIGELFF.

The chain is built from TRBV28 and TRBJ1-2, with D uncertain. The CDR3 consists of 12 residues. CDR1 and CDR2 from the germline V gene are MDHEN and SYDVKM. Trimming removed 8 bases from V and 3 bases from J, with 10 bases in between. This chain's CDR3 is CASLRGDYGYTF. The CDR3 bases are TGTGCCAGCTTACGGGGTGACTATGGCTACACCTTC.

The gene calls are TRBV5-6 and TRBJ2-7, with no clear D. The germline gives CDR1 SGHDT, CDR2 YYEEEE. V lost 1 base to trimming and J lost 3 bases, with 8 bases between them. The CDR3 contains 13 residues. The CDR3 DNA is TGTGCCAGCAGCTTGAATGTCTTCTACGAGCAGTACTTC. It encodes CASSLNVFYEQYF.

J is TRBJ2-1 and V is TRBV2; 13 bases fit TRBD2. The V gene end was trimmed by 4 bases and the J gene end by 5 bases; junction bases not matched to a gene: 2. This CDR3 is 15 amino acids long. Germline V gene lookup returns CDR1 SNHLY and CDR2 FYNNEI. CDR3 loop: CASSGLAGGHNEQFF. The CDR3 region has the DNA TGTGCCAGCAGTGGACTAGCGGGGGGCCACAATGAGCAGTTCTTC.